This T cell receptor beta chain was recovered during a study of T cells in Graves' hyperthyroidism and ophthalmopathy. TCR beta CDR3 regions were amplified from RNA. The HTBI primer set was used in a first-round RT-PCR of the TCR CDR3. TCRdb analysed the multiplex PCR reads with MiXCR anew, one entry per CDR3 protein. The sample has 300,000 to 450,000 distinct CDR3 sequences; roughly 17% are singletons. There are many counts of this clonotype. V lost 1 base, J lost 6 bases, and 15 bases lay in between. Germline CDR1 and CDR2: LGHDT and YNNKEL (reference sequence). The CDR3 is 15 residues long. The receptor's source is a woman aged 30 to 39 with Graves' hyperthyroidism that later progressed to Graves' ophthalmopathy. The chain links TRBV3-1 to TRBJ1-1; TRBD1 might be the D (5 bases). Source material: blood. The CDR3 reads CASSQAPTGAAEAFF. The CDR3 DNA sequence: TGTGCCAGCAGCCAAGCCCCCACAGGAGCCGCTGAAGCTTTCTTT.